This T cell receptor (beta chain) was found in a study of vaccination effects on CD4 cells after COVID-19. Study overall: Everyone in the study got two shots of either the BNT162b2 or mRNA-1273 vaccine.

Remarks on this clone: The antigen remains unidentified.

Findings and caveats of the study: Late post-vaccination samples showed marked contraction of infection- and vaccine-induced clones.

Germline CDR1 reads KGHSH; CDR2 reads LQKENI. The CDR3 runs to 13 residues. V was shortened by 2 bases and J by 6 bases, with 9 bases between the two germline ends. Sequencing used immunoSEQ multiplex PCR; TCRdb keeps in-frame clones, though not all of them. This sample has 50,000 or so clones, with 75% to 85% found just once. Antigen-specific CD4+ T cells were expanded with viral peptide pools in the ViraFEST assay before sequencing. Isolating CD4+ T cells followed roughly ten days of culture. None of these healthy vaccinees had been infected with SARS-CoV-2 before vaccination. For each well, 2 million to 2.5 million PBMC were cultured with 9 to 10 IU/ml IL-2 and 8.5 to 10 ug/ml peptides.

The gene calls are TRBV18 and TRBJ2-3, with no clear D. The sequence was obtained from a human donor who received a COVID-19 vaccine. The material was CD4+ T cells from PBMCs cultured with HCoV-OC43 spike peptides, obtained before COVID-19 vaccination. Subset noted: HCoV-OC43 spike overlapping peptide pool stimulation. Written as DNA, the CDR3 is TGTGCCAGCTCACCAAGCTCTAGGGATACGCAGTATTTT. It encodes CASSPSSRDTQYF.